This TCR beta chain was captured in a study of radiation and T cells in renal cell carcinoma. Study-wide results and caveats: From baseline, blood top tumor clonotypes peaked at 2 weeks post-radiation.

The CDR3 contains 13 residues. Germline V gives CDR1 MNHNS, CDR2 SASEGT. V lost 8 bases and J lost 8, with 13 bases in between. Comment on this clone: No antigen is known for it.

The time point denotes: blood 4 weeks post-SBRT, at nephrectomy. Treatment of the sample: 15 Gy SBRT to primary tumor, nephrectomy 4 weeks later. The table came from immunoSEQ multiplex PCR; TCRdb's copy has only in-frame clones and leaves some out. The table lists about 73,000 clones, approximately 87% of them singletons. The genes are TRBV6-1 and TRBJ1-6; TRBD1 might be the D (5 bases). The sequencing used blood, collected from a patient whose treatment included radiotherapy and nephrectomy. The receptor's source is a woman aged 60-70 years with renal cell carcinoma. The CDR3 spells CASRQYKDSPLHF. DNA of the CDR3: TGTGCCAGCCGACAGTACAAGGATTCACCCCTCCACTTT.